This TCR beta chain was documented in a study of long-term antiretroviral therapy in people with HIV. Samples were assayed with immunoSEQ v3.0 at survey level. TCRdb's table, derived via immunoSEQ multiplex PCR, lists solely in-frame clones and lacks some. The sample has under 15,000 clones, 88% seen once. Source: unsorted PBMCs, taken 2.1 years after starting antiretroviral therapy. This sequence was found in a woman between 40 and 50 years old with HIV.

The CDR3 DNA reads as TGTGCCAGCAGCTCACTAGCGGGGGGGGGAGATACGCAGTATTTT. The encoded protein is CASSSLAGGGDTQYF. This chain joins TRBV7-9 and TRBJ2-3; 13 positions agree with TRBD2. Losses at the gene ends were 4 bases for V and 5 bases for J; bases not matched to a gene: 3. The germline V gene has CDR1 SEHNR and CDR2 FQNEAQ (reference sequence). This CDR3 has 15 residues.